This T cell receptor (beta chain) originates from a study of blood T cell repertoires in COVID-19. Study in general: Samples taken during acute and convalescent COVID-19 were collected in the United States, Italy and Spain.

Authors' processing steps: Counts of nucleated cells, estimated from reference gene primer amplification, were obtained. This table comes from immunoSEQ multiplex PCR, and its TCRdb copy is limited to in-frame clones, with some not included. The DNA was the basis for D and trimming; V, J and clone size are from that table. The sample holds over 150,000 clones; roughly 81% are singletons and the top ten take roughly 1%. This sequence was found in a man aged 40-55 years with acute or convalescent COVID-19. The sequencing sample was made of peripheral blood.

In DNA form, the CDR3 reads TGTGCCAGCAGCTTTTCTAGCGGGGGGGTCCCAGATACGCAGTATTTT. It is translated as CASSFSSGGVPDTQYF. This chain uses TRBV7-2 with TRBJ2-3, with 12 bases identical to TRBD2. Germline V gene sequence: CDR1 SGHTA, CDR2 FQGNSA. There are 16 residues in the CDR3. The V segment lost 3 bases and the J segment 4 bases; nucleotides outside the gene matches: 5.